The rows below give T cell receptor beta chains drawn from one sample of a study of T-cell memory formation after mild COVID-19. TCRdb called the 5' RACE reads again in MiXCR, with one record for every CDR3 protein. The data contain about 400,000 distinct CDR3 sequences, less than 25% of them seen just once; the ten biggest clones take up less than 15%. The sequencing input was PBMCs or a T cell subset sorted from them (not recorded which). The receptors stem from an adult woman who had mild COVID-19 (a few samples of this study predate the infection). Cell type and time point are not known. The CDR3 runs from the conserved cysteine through the conserved F or W. The D gene is left open where the match is weak. Expanded clones are given a class, and other clones once, few, many or no size at all.

v_call,clone_size,j_call,d_call,cdr3_aa,cdr3_nt
TRBV12-3/TRBV12-4,.,TRBJ2-7,TRBD1,CASMPRTGRTYEQYF,TGTGCCAGCATGCCCCGGACAGGGAGAACCTACGAGCAGTACTTC
TRBV12-3/TRBV12-4,.,TRBJ1-2,.,CASTVTGGFVVGYTF,TGTGCCAGCACAGTTACAGGTGGCTTCGTCGTTGGCTACACCTTC
TRBV15,.,TRBJ2-7,TRBD2,CATSRVRRWGGEAGEQYF,TGTGCCACCAGCAGAGTCCGTCGATGGGGAGGGGAAGCAGGCGAGCAGTACTTC
TRBV20-1,.,TRBJ2-2,TRBD1,CSARGQGNTGELFF,TGCAGTGCTAGGGGACAGGGGAACACCGGGGAGCTGTTTTTT
TRBV7-2,few,TRBJ2-7,TRBD2,CASSSAAGGPYEQYF,TGTGCCAGCAGCTCGGCGGCGGGAGGGCCCTACGAGCAGTACTTC
TRBV19,.,TRBJ1-1,.,CASSILFRGINTEAFF,TGTGCCAGTAGTATACTATTCAGGGGCATCAACACTGAAGCTTTCTTT
TRBV7-9,.,TRBJ2-7,TRBD2,CASSSTSGSDEQYF,TGTGCCAGCAGCTCGACTAGCGGGAGCGACGAGCAGTACTTC
TRBV15,few,TRBJ2-2,TRBD2,CATSQGGSNMAGELFF,TGTGCCACCAGCCAAGGCGGGAGTAATATGGCCGGGGAGCTGTTTTTT
TRBV24-1,.,TRBJ2-3,.,CATSSSLAGRNTDTQYF,TGTGCCACCAGTTCCTCCCTGGCGGGGAGAAACACAGATACGCAGTATTTT
TRBV9,.,TRBJ2-5,.,CASSVEAAGETQYF,TGTGCCAGCAGCGTAGAGGCGGCAGGGGAGACCCAGTACTTC
TRBV7-8,.,TRBJ1-1,.,CASSPPGGESFF,TGTGCCAGCAGCCCACCGGGTGGCGAGTCTTTCTTT
TRBV28,.,TRBJ2-5,.,CASSLGGMRSRETQYF,TGTGCCAGCAGTTTAGGGGGAATGCGGTCACGAGAGACCCAGTACTTC
TRBV20-1,few,TRBJ2-1,TRBD2,CSARDVEEQVRGDEQFF,TGCAGTGCTAGAGATGTTGAGGAACAGGTTCGGGGGGATGAGCAGTTCTTC
TRBV7-2,few,TRBJ1-1,.,CASSVTGGAEAFF,TGTGCCAGCAGCGTTACGGGGGGCGCAGAAGCTTTCTTT
TRBV15,.,TRBJ2-7,.,CATSRDRGTLYEQYF,TGTGCCACCAGCAGAGATAGGGGGACACTCTACGAGCAGTACTTC
TRBV19,few,TRBJ2-7,.,CATLPEAPSHEQYF,TGTGCCACTCTCCCGGAAGCTCCAAGCCACGAGCAGTACTTC
TRBV27,.,TRBJ1-5,.,CASSGRGFSPLGSNQPQHF,TGTGCCAGCTCTGGGCGGGGTTTTTCCCCTTTGGGCAGCAATCAGCCCCAGCATTTT
TRBV24-1,.,TRBJ1-2,.,CATSRGDYGYTF,TGTGCCACCAGTCGGGGTGACTATGGCTACACCTTC
TRBV2,.,TRBJ1-1,.,CASSEWENTEAFF,TGTGCCAGCAGTGAGTGGGAGAACACTGAAGCTTTCTTT
TRBV6-4,.,TRBJ2-1,.,CASSDGKGEGAAYNEQFF,TGTGCCAGCAGTGACGGGAAAGGGGAGGGGGCGGCCTACAATGAGCAGTTCTTC
TRBV7-6,.,TRBJ1-1,.,CASSPGPGTEAFF,TGTGCCAGCAGCCCGGGGCCAGGCACTGAAGCTTTCTTT
TRBV6-2/TRBV6-3,.,TRBJ2-7,TRBD2,CASSSGGGTAYEQYF,TGTGCCAGCAGTTCGGGCGGGGGAACCGCCTACGAGCAGTACTTC
TRBV5-1,few,TRBJ2-7,.,CASSPWGEVSSYEQYF,TGCGCCAGCAGCCCCTGGGGGGAGGTGAGCTCCTACGAGCAGTACTTC
TRBV7-9,few,TRBJ1-1,.,CASSRIMNTEAFF,TGTGCCAGCAGCAGGATTATGAACACTGAAGCTTTCTTT
TRBV4-3,.,TRBJ1-1,TRBD1,CASSQRQGSTEAFF,TGCGCCAGCAGCCAGCGACAGGGGTCCACTGAAGCTTTCTTT
TRBV5-6,.,TRBJ1-1,.,CASSPQWSPEAFF,TGTGCCAGCAGCCCCCAATGGAGCCCTGAAGCTTTCTTT
TRBV10-3,.,TRBJ2-3,.,CAISESLAGTDTQYF,TGTGCCATCAGTGAGTCGTTAGCGGGCACAGATACGCAGTATTTT
TRBV3-1,.,TRBJ2-7,TRBD1,CASSPDRAHEQYF,TGTGCCAGCAGCCCGGACAGGGCCCACGAGCAGTACTTC
TRBV5-1,few,TRBJ2-1,.,CASSLVGEAGNEQFF,TGCGCCAGCAGCTTGGTTGGGGAGGCGGGCAATGAGCAGTTCTTC
TRBV7-2,many,TRBJ1-6,.,CASSLDHSYNSPLHF,TGTGCCAGCAGCTTGGACCACTCCTATAATTCACCCCTCCACTTT
TRBV4-1,few,TRBJ2-7,TRBD1,CASSQGTGTGFYEQYF,TGCGCCAGCAGCCAGGGGACCGGGACAGGGTTCTACGAGCAGTACTTC
TRBV9,.,TRBJ2-2,.,CASEHFFRSGELFF,TGTGCCAGCGAACACTTCTTTCGTAGCGGGGAGCTGTTTTTT
TRBV11-3,.,TRBJ2-3,.,CASSRRQGSNTDTQYF,TGTGCCAGCAGCCGACGGCAGGGCAGCAACACAGATACGCAGTATTTT
TRBV20-1,few,TRBJ2-1,.,CSARGSGSVNEQFF,TGCAGTGCTAGAGGATCTGGATCGGTGAATGAGCAGTTCTTC
TRBV18,.,TRBJ2-3,TRBD2,CASSPPGTRLYF,TGTGCCAGCTCACCACCGGGGACTAGGCTGTATTTT
TRBV7-2,.,TRBJ2-5,.,CASSSPSGLQETQYF,TGTGCCAGCAGCTCCCCCTCGGGACTTCAAGAGACCCAGTACTTC
TRBV7-9,.,TRBJ1-3,.,CASSLSTRGNTIYF,TGTGCCAGCAGCTTAAGCACGAGAGGAAACACCATATATTTT